This T cell receptor (beta chain) was retrieved from a study of OX40 agonist ivuxolimab in advanced cancers. Background on the study: Across the patients, intravenous ivuxolimab was delivered every 2 weeks at 0.01 to 10 mg/kg.

With respect to this clone: Its target is unknown.

Generated by immunoSEQ multiplex PCR, the TCRdb table keeps only in-frame clones and is missing some. The table has about 82,000 clones, roughly nine tenths seen once. This CDR3 comprises 13 residues. V lost 3 bases, J lost 1 base, and 6 bases lay in between. Germline V gene data show CDR1 as LNHDA and CDR2 as SQIVND (reference sequence). Notes on the study in general: There was clonal expansion of CD4+ and CD8+ blood T cells by week 6 at 0.1 to 3.0 mg/kg. Among the lowest peripheral clonal expansion occurred in 0.1-3.0 mg/kg partial responders.

The gene calls are TRBV19 and TRBJ1-1; D gene unclear. The sequence was obtained from an adult with an advanced solid tumor such as melanoma, head and neck, liver or kidney cancer. Sequencing used CD4+ or CD8+ T cells sorted from blood, obtained in a trial of the OX40 agonist ivuxolimab. CDR3 DNA: TGTGCCAGTAGTATCCCGTCGAACACTGAAGCTTTCTTT. Encoded protein: CASSIPSNTEAFF. Filled out from reference TRBV19 and TRBJ1-1, the complete variable domain reads DGGITQSPKYLFRKEGQNVTLSCEQNLNHDAMYWYRQDPGQGLRLIYYSQIVNDFQKGDIAEGYSVSREKKESFPLTVTSAQKNPTAFYLCASSIPSNTEAFFGQGTRLTVV.